One sample yielded the 12 T cell receptor beta chains listed below, sequenced in a study of blood T cells in healthy people across ages. The use of a sample-barcoded 5' primer and a J-beta primer mix characterized a second PCR of roughly 7 to 11 cycles. In TCRdb, the 5' RACE reads were re-called with MiXCR into one record per CDR3 protein. The table lists about 1.1 million distinct CDR3 sequences, under 40% of them singletons. Sequencing was performed on blood. These receptors originate from a man aged 18 to 29 in good health.

V usage is TRBV9 and J usage is TRBJ2-1; D might be TRBD1 (6 bases). Deletions cut 1 base from V and 8 bases from J, with 16 bases between. This CDR3 comprises 15 residues. Germline assignment: CDR1 SGDLS and CDR2 YYNGEE. DNA of the CDR3: TGTGCCAGCAGCGTAATAGGTCACAGGGATGATGAGCAGTTCTTC. It translates to CASSVIGHRDDEQFF.

This clonotype was detected only a few times. V usage is TRBV7-3 and J usage is TRBJ1-1; 7 bases align to TRBD1. The CDR3 spans 13 residues. V lost 5 bases, J lost 4 bases, and 4 bases stayed unmatched. Germline V CDR1 and CDR2: SGHTA, FQGTGA. Here the CDR3 reads CASSGTAATEAFF. The CDR3 nucleotides read TGTGCCAGCAGCGGGACAGCGGCCACTGAAGCTTTCTTT.

This clonotype has a handful of counts. The chain carries TRBV20-1 and TRBJ2-5; the match to TRBD2 covers 13 bases. Germline lookup yields CDR1 DFQATT and CDR2 SNEGSKA (reference sequence). The CDR3 runs 14 residues. Trimming cost V 6 bases and J 5 bases; bases outside gene matches: 6. The CDR3 DNA reads as TGCAGTGCAACACTAGCGGGGGGGCAGGAGACCCAGTACTTC. Protein: CSATLAGGQETQYF.

The rearrangement links TRBV5-1 to TRBJ2-4; D possibly uses TRBD1 or TRBD2 (5 bases each). The J call may be faulty, since TRBJ2-5 better matches the DNA end. The V gene's germline CDR1 is SGHRS and CDR2 YFSETQ. This CDR3 has 17 amino acids. The CDR3 region is CASSHWGRGKFMETQYF. The CDR3 nucleotides are TGCGCCAGCAGCCATTGGGGACGCGGAAAGTTTATGGAGACCCAGTACTTC.

This clonotype was detected only a few times. The gene calls are TRBV5-6 and TRBJ1-2; D gene unclear. Germline CDR1 and CDR2: SGHDT and YYEEEE. V dropped 4 bases and J dropped 4 bases, with 14 bases sitting between them. The CDR3 loop spans 14 amino acids. In DNA form, the CDR3 reads TGTGCCAGCAGCCTAGGAATACAAACCTATGGCTACACCTTC. Translation gives CASSLGIQTYGYTF.

The chain's CDR3 is CASSLGLTRQYF. The CDR3 DNA is TGTGCCAGCAGCCTTGGACTCACACGGCAGTACTTC. V and J are TRBV3-1 and TRBJ2-7; tentative D call: TRBD2 (5 bases). Germline lookup yields CDR1 LGHDT and CDR2 YNNKEL (reference sequence). This CDR3 has 12 amino acids. Trimming pared 4 bases from V and 9 bases from J, leaving 13 bases between.

This chain joins TRBV2 and TRBJ2-3, with 11 positions matching TRBD2. Looked up from germline, CDR1 is SNHLY and CDR2 is FYNNEI. V shed 2 bases, J shed 3 bases, and the junction held 4 bases outside the gene matches. The CDR3 length is 16 residues. The CDR3 nucleotides are TGTGCCAGCAGTGAAAGGGCTAGCGGGGGGACAGATACGCAGTATTTT. This codes for CASSERASGGTDTQYF.

The chain links TRBV20-1 to TRBJ2-3, with 10 positions matching TRBD2. The CDR3 spans 13 residues. From germline, CDR1 is DFQATT and CDR2 SNEGSKA (reference sequence). V shed 6 bases, J shed 6 bases, and the junction held 6 bases outside the gene matches. CDR3 DNA sequence: TGCAGTGCCCATAGCGGGGGGCAGGATACGCAGTATTTT. Its protein is CSAHSGGQDTQYF.

CDR3 protein: CAIRNGTNEKLFF. Written as DNA, the CDR3 is TGTGCCATCAGGAACGGGACTAATGAAAAACTGTTTTTT. The gene calls are TRBV10-3 and TRBJ1-4; D is unresolved. V was cut by 6 bases and J by 2 bases, with 7 bases left in between. Per the germline V gene, CDR1 is ENHRY and CDR2 is SYGVKD. The CDR3 has 13 residues.

This clonotype was found once. This sequence joins TRBV5-5 and TRBJ2-5, with D possibly matching TRBD1 (6 bases). The CDR3 has 14 amino acids. CDR1 is SGHKS, CDR2 YYEKEE, per germline (reference sequence). With 6 bases removed from V and 11 bases from J, the gap between germline ends came to 23 bases. The CDR3 sequence is CASTKQGSGNEQYF. As DNA, the CDR3 is TGTGCCAGCACCAAACAGGGATCAGGCAATGAGCAGTACTTC.

The table lists this clonotype with a count of one. The chain recombines TRBV20-1 with TRBJ2-2; possibly TRBD2 for D (6 bases). CDR3 length equals 15 residues. V was clipped by 6 bases and J by 6 bases, with 20 bases between them. CDR1 and CDR2 from the germline V gene are DFQATT and SNEGSKA (reference sequence). CDR3 protein: CSANPTSSSAGELFF. CDR3 in DNA: TGCAGTGCAAACCCGACTAGTTCTTCGGCCGGGGAGCTGTTTTTT.

This clonotype turned up a few times. The chain recombines TRBV20-1 with TRBJ2-3; no clear D gene. CDR1 and CDR2 from the germline V gene are DFQATT and SNEGSKA (reference sequence). With 3 bases removed from V and 2 bases from J, the gap between germline ends came to 9 bases. This CDR3 has 13 residues. For the CDR3, the DNA is TGCAGTGCTAGTGTCAGGTTCACAGATACGCAGTATTTT. Protein: CSASVRFTDTQYF.